These 16 T cell receptor beta chains came from one sample sequenced in a study of vaccination and CD4 T cells after COVID-19. Noted treatment: roughly 10-day PBMC culture with coronavirus spike peptide pools or control peptides (ViraFEST assay). An Oncomine TCR Beta short-read assay was used to sequence the DNA from cultured CD4+ T cells. TCRdb fed the PCR reads into MiXCR, producing one record per CDR3 protein. The sample shows more than 15,000 distinct CDR3 sequences, 40% to 65% of them seen only once. Their specific antigens are unknown. The sequenced sample was CD4+ T cells from blood, cultured in vitro. The receptor set was obtained from a human donor who had recovered from COVID-19.

The gene calls are TRBV20-1 and TRBJ2-7, with D possibly being TRBD1 or TRBD2 (7 bases each). The CDR3 runs 13 residues. The V gene's germline CDR1 is DFQATT and CDR2 SNEGSKA (reference sequence). Trimming removed 3 bases at V and 2 bases at J, with 11 bases between. Here the CDR3 DNA reads TGCAGTGCTAGGCAGGGGGGGCCCTACGAGCAGTACTTC. Encoded protein: CSARQGGPYEQYF.

V is TRBV19 and J is TRBJ2-6, with D possibly TRBD2 on 6 matching bases. There are 16 residues in the CDR3. Trimming cost V 5 bases and J 7 bases, with 18 bases left between them. Per the germline V gene, CDR1 is LNHDA and CDR2 is SQIVND (reference sequence). The CDR3 is CASSRSGARIANVLTF. CDR3 DNA sequence: TGTGCCAGTAGTCGATCGGGAGCTCGTATTGCCAACGTCCTGACTTTC.

This chain connects TRBV2 to TRBJ1-2, with D tentatively TRBD1 (5 bases). There are 12 residues in the CDR3. Deletions cut 6 bases from V and 7 bases from J, with 12 bases between. In germline, CDR1 is SNHLY, CDR2 FYNNEI. CDR3 loop: CASSPGTGGYTF. For the CDR3, the DNA is TGTGCCAGCAGCCCAGGGACGGGTGGCTACACCTTC.

This clonotype was seen a few times. The chain carries TRBV7-9 and TRBJ1-2; 7 nucleotides line up with TRBD1. The CDR3 has 13 residues. Per germline, CDR1 SEHNR and CDR2 FQNEAQ (reference sequence). Trimming took 2 bases from V and 8 from J; bases not matched to a gene: 5. This CDR3 is CASSLRDSLGYTF. The CDR3 region has the DNA TGTGCCAGCAGCTTAAGGGACAGCCTGGGCTACACCTTC. The full variable domain, rest sourced from reference TRBV7-9 and TRBJ1-2, is DTGVSQNPRHKITKRGQNVTFRCDPISEHNRLYWYRQTLGQGPEFLTYFQNEAQLEKSRLLSDRFSAERPKGSFSTLEIQRTEQGDSAMYLCASSLRDSLGYTFGSGTRLTVV.

The chain combines TRBV5-1 with TRBJ1-2, with no clear D. Germline loops: CDR1 SGHRS, CDR2 YFSETQ. This CDR3 region has 15 residues. V lost 0 bases, J lost 8 bases, and 17 bases lay in between. The CDR3 region is CASSLVVRGRGGYTF. As DNA, the CDR3 is TGCGCCAGCAGCTTGGTCGTCAGAGGCCGGGGAGGCTACACCTTC.

The chain recombines TRBV2 with TRBJ1-2; possible D gene TRBD1, 6 bases. This CDR3 comprises 15 residues. The V gene's germline CDR1 is SNHLY and CDR2 FYNNEI. V dropped 5 bases and J dropped 6 bases, with 19 bases sitting between them. CDR3 residues: CASSPSLAGDNGYTF. The CDR3 DNA follows: TGTGCCAGCAGTCCAAGCCTGGCAGGGGATAATGGCTACACCTTC.

V gene TRBV7-2 combines with J gene TRBJ1-3, with D perhaps matching TRBD1 (6 bases). CDR3 length: 13 residues. V shed 11 bases and J shed 8 bases, with 19 bases lying between them. Germline CDR1 reads SGHTA; CDR2 reads FQGNSA. In DNA, the CDR3 is TGTGCCGGCACGATCGAAGGGGGATACACCATATATTTT. Residues: CAGTIEGGYTIYF.

V usage is TRBV7-3 and J usage is TRBJ1-6, with D possibly matching TRBD1 (6 bases). Trimming stripped 2 bases from V and 8 bases from J, with 16 bases between. CDR3 size: 16 residues. Per the germline V gene, CDR1 is SGHTA and CDR2 is FQGTGA. CDR3 loop: CASSLGGGRRDSPLHF. The CDR3 nucleotides are TGTGCCAGCAGCTTAGGTGGGGGGCGGCGTGATTCACCCCTCCACTTT.

J is TRBJ1-3 and V is TRBV6-2 or TRBV6-3, with unresolved D. Trimming left V 6 bases short and J 0 bases short, with 15 bases between. This CDR3 is 16 amino acids long. CDR1 and CDR2 (germline): MNHEY, SVGEGT. This chain's CDR3 is CASRPFRHISGNTIYF. CDR3 bases: TGTGCCAGCAGGCCTTTCCGACATATCTCTGGAAACACCATATATTTT.

This clonotype was seen a few times. The chain is built from TRBV25-1 and TRBJ1-6; TRBD1 agrees at 8 bases. Germline V gene sequence: CDR1 MGHDK, CDR2 SYGVNS. The CDR3 extends over 14 amino acids. J gave up 9 bases and V 6 bases, and 7 bases lay outside the gene matches. In nucleotides, the CDR3 is TGTGCCAGCAGCACAGGGGGTATTACTTCACCCCTCCACTTT. Translated, it gives CASSTGGITSPLHF.

This clonotype was recorded a few times. CDR3 sequence: CASSISGGTDTQYF. CDR3 sequence (DNA): TGTGCCAGCAGCATTAGCGGGGGGACAGATACGCAGTATTTT. The chain recombines TRBV11-3 with TRBJ2-3; 10 bases are shared with TRBD2. The CDR3 totals 14 residues. Germline assignment: CDR1 SGHNT and CDR2 YENEEA. V shed 5 bases, J shed 3 bases, and the junction held 2 bases outside the gene matches.

The CDR3: CASSEGAMNTEAFF. For the CDR3, the DNA is TGTGCCAGCAGCGAAGGGGCTATGAACACTGAAGCTTTCTTT. The rearrangement uses TRBV21-1 and TRBJ1-1. TRBV21-1 is designated a pseudogene. This CDR3 spans 14 amino acids.

The J gene is TRBJ2-1, the V gene TRBV20-1, with D perhaps given as TRBD1 or TRBD2 (5 bases each). CDR1 and CDR2 from the germline V gene are DFQATT and SNEGSKA (reference sequence). V was pared by 0 bases and J by 11 bases, with 11 bases between. This CDR3 region has 12 residues. This CDR3 reads CSARDDKGQQFF. The CDR3 DNA sequence: TGCAGTGCTAGAGATGATAAGGGACAGCAGTTCTTC.

This chain's CDR3 is CASTKTGYNEQFF. CDR3 nucleotides: TGTGCCAGCACAAAGACAGGATACAATGAGCAGTTCTTC. This chain joins TRBV2 and TRBJ2-1; possibly TRBD1 for D (6 bases). V shed 7 bases and J shed 4 bases, with 11 bases lying between them. The CDR3 has 13 residues. Germline V lookup: CDR1 SNHLY, CDR2 FYNNEI.

CDR3 nucleotides: TGTGCCAGCAGCCGGGACTCTAACTCCTACGAGCAGTACTTC. This encodes CASSRDSNSYEQYF. The chain links TRBV2 to TRBJ2-7; a possible D gene is TRBD2 (6 bases). The CDR3 extends over 14 amino acids. Looked up from germline, CDR1 is SNHLY and CDR2 is FYNNEI. Between the trimmed V and J ends, which lost 6 bases and 0 bases, there was a span of 12 bases.

The chain combines TRBV7-9 with TRBJ2-2; D gene uncertain. Trimming stripped 5 bases from V and 7 bases from J, with 14 bases between. The CDR3 length is 14 residues. CDR1 is SEHNR, CDR2 FQNEAQ, per germline (reference sequence). The CDR3 bases are TGTGCCAGCAGCGTGACCCGGACCGACGGGGAGCTGTTTTTT. Its translation is CASSVTRTDGELFF.